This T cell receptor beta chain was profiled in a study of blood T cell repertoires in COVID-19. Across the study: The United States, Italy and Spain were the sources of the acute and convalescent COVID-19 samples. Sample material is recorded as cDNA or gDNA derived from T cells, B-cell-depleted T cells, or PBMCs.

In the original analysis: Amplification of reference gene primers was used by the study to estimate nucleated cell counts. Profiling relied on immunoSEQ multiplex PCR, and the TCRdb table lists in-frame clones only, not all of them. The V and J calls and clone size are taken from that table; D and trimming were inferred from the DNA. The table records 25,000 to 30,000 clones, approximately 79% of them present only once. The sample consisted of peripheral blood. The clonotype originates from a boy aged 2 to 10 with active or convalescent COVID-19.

CDR3 in amino acids: CAISPRQGSYNSPLHF. The CDR3 DNA reads TGTGCCATCAGCCCCCGACAGGGATCCTATAATTCACCCCTCCACTTT. The V gene is TRBV10-3, the J gene TRBJ1-6; 7 bases match TRBD1. The CDR3 is 16 residues long. With V trimmed by 6 bases and J by 1 base, 6 bases remained unmatched. The V gene's germline CDR1 is ENHRY and CDR2 SYGVKD.